The 32 T cell receptor beta chains presented below share a single source sample, sequenced in a study of cytomegalovirus exposure and HLA in healthy donors. TCRdb keeps only in-frame clones here, not all; method: immunoSEQ multiplex PCR. Found here are 150,000 to 200,000 clones, 85% of them singletons; the top ten hold around 2.4%. Sequencing was done on a sample of PBMCs. These receptors were obtained from a man aged 25-45 years in good health and CMV-seropositive.

V and J are TRBV7-2 and TRBJ1-5, with a tentative D call TRBD1 (5 bases). The V end lost 5 bases, the J end lost 8 bases, and 16 bases lay between the germline ends. This CDR3 is built from 14 residues. Germline V lookup: CDR1 SGHTA, CDR2 FQGNSA. CDR3 residues: CASSQAGGKEPQHF. Written as DNA, the CDR3 is TGTGCCAGCAGCCAGGCCGGGGGAAAGGAGCCCCAGCATTTT.

The V and J genes are TRBV9 and TRBJ2-7, with 9 bases that match TRBD2. Germline V gene data show CDR1 as SGDLS and CDR2 as YYNGEE. The CDR3 runs 20 residues. V was clipped by 0 bases and J by 2 bases; unmatched bases: 18. CDR3 in amino acids: CASSVGPIRVRAGGAYEQYF. The DNA for the CDR3 is TGTGCCAGCAGCGTAGGCCCTATCCGGGTGCGAGCGGGGGGAGCCTACGAGCAGTACTTC.

The rearrangement links TRBV4-1 to TRBJ1-1; the D gene is possibly TRBD1 (5 bases). The CDR3 runs to 15 residues. The ends were cut back, 4 bases at V and 3 bases at J, with 15 bases in the middle. Germline V gene data show CDR1 as MGHRA and CDR2 as YSYEKL. The CDR3 coding sequence is TGCGCCAGCAGCCTGGGACTTCCACCGGACACTGAAGCTTTCTTT. It specifies CASSLGLPPDTEAFF.

The V gene is TRBV21-1, the J gene TRBJ1-5; the table's D call, TRBD1, has no DNA check behind it. TRBV21-1 is flagged as a pseudogene. The CDR3 is 14 amino acids. Here the CDR3 reads CASSKVGLNQPQHF. In nucleotides, the CDR3 is TGTGCCAGCAGCAAAGTTGGCCTCAATCAGCCCCAGCATTTT.

The chain carries TRBV19 and TRBJ1-2; 8 bases are shared with TRBD1. Germline lookup yields CDR1 LNHDA and CDR2 SQIVND (reference sequence). V was pared by 11 bases and J by 7 bases, with 21 bases of the junction left unmatched. CDR3 length: 16 residues. CDR3 in DNA: TGTGCCCCCATTGGGACAGGAGCCAATGCCGAGCTTGGCTACACCTTC. Translation: CAPIGTGANAELGYTF.

This rearrangement joins TRBV15 to TRBJ1-1; D gene unclear. CDR3 size: 17 residues. V lost 2 bases and J 7 bases, leaving 23 bases between the germline ends. Germline CDR1 and CDR2: LNHNV and YYDKDF (reference sequence). The CDR3 protein is CATSRSQGRPSPYEAFF. CDR3 sequence (DNA): TGTGCCACCAGCAGATCCCAAGGCAGGCCGAGCCCCTATGAAGCTTTCTTT.

The V call is TRBV7-9, the J call TRBJ2-7; the match to TRBD1 covers 9 bases. The CDR3 is 14 amino acids. V gave up 6 bases and J gave up 2 bases; unmatched junction bases: 5. The germline V gene has CDR1 SEHNR and CDR2 FQNEAQ (reference sequence). In DNA, the CDR3 is TGTGCCAGCAGACAAGGACAGGGGCCCTACGAGCAGTACTTC. Encoded protein: CASRQGQGPYEQYF.

The chain has TRBV11-3 and TRBJ2-2; maybe TRBD2 (5 bases). The V end lost 0 bases, the J end lost 3 bases, and 17 bases lay between the germline ends. This CDR3 region has 18 residues. CDR1 SGHNT and CDR2 YENEEA come from the germline V gene. The CDR3 nucleotides read TGTGCCAGCAGCTTAGATCAAGGAGGCTCTGACTACACCGGGGAGCTGTTTTTT. This codes for CASSLDQGGSDYTGELFF. Based on the CDR3 plus reference TRBV11-3 and TRBJ2-2, the full variable domain is EAGVVQSPRYKIIEKKQPVAFWCNPISGHNTLYWYLQNLGQGPELLIRYENEEAVDDSQLPKDRFSAERLKGVDSTLKIQPAELGDSAVYLCASSLDQGGSDYTGELFFGEGSRLTVL.

V is TRBV27 and J is TRBJ2-7; TRBD2 aligns across 12 bases. The CDR3 loop spans 15 amino acids. The germline V gene encodes CDR1 MNHEY and CDR2 SMNVEV (reference sequence). V trimming: 6 bases; J trimming: 4 bases; junction bases outside the gene matches: 7. The CDR3 here is CASRPGGTSGYEQYF. The CDR3 DNA sequence: TGTGCCAGCAGACCAGGGGGGACTAGCGGGTACGAGCAGTACTTC.

On this clone: A junction boundary mismatches the germline segment, possibly from a read error. The chain employs TRBV7-9 and TRBJ2-5, with a weak D call TRBD1 (5 bases). The CDR3 is 11 amino acids. Germline V gene sequence: CDR1 SEHNR, CDR2 FQNEAQ (reference sequence). The CDR3, as DNA: TGTGCCAGCAGGGCCGACAGAATAATCCACTTC. It yields the protein CASRADRIIHF.

V usage is TRBV5-1 and J usage is TRBJ2-7; 11 bases are a match to TRBD2. Losses at the gene ends were 4 bases for V and 2 bases for J; bases not matched to a gene: 8. The CDR3 has 16 residues. Germline CDR1 SGHRS, CDR2 YFSETQ. CDR3 sequence reads: CASSVSSGGQTYEQYF. In DNA form, the CDR3 reads TGCGCCAGCAGCGTCTCTAGCGGGGGGCAGACCTACGAGCAGTACTTC.

This rearrangement joins TRBV7-9 to TRBJ2-5, with TRBD1 matching 8 bases. This CDR3 region has 17 residues. Germline-derived CDR1 and CDR2 are SEHNR and FQNEAQ (reference sequence). J lost 5 bases, V lost 0 bases, and 11 bases had no gene match. This chain's CDR3 is CASSLAIGTGSRETQYF. The CDR3 DNA reads as TGTGCCAGCAGCTTAGCGATAGGGACAGGCAGCCGGGAGACCCAGTACTTC.

J is TRBJ1-2 and V is TRBV19; TRBD1 agrees at 9 bases. The CDR3 covers 17 residues. Per germline, CDR1 LNHDA and CDR2 SQIVND (reference sequence). V dropped 0 bases and J dropped 3; count of bases not matched to a gene: 8. The CDR3 loop is CASSIEAGQGTYYGYTF. As DNA, the CDR3 is TGTGCCAGTAGTATAGAGGCGGGACAGGGTACATACTATGGCTACACCTTC.

The rearrangement joins TRBV4-3 to TRBJ1-4, with 9 bases lining up with TRBD1. There are 17 residues in the CDR3. In germline, CDR1 is LGHNA, CDR2 YSLEER. V dropped 3 bases and J dropped 6; count of bases not matched to a gene: 11. CDR3: CASSQANSGTGYEKLFF. The CDR3 coding sequence is TGCGCCAGCAGCCAGGCGAACTCCGGGACAGGGTATGAAAAACTGTTTTTT.

This chain links TRBV2 with TRBJ2-7; 12 bases match TRBD2. V gave up 7 bases and J gave up 2 bases; unmatched junction bases: 6. The germline gives CDR1 SNHLY, CDR2 FYNNEI. This CDR3 has 15 residues. CDR3 sequence reads: CASKLAGGPAYEQYF. As DNA, the CDR3 is TGTGCCAGCAAACTAGCGGGGGGACCTGCCTACGAGCAGTACTTC.

This clone has only one observation. The CDR3 loop reads CASSITSGGVDEQYF. In nucleotides, the CDR3 is TGTGCCAGCAGCATTACTAGCGGGGGGGTGGACGAGCAGTACTTC. The V call is TRBV7-2, the J call TRBJ2-7; 13 bases map to TRBD2. The CDR3 extends over 15 amino acids. Germline trimming cut 5 bases from V and 5 bases from J; bases unmatched to any gene: 6. Germline values: CDR1 SGHTA, CDR2 FQGNSA.

The rearrangement links TRBV7-9 to TRBJ1-1; 7 nucleotides agree with TRBD1. CDR1 and CDR2 from the germline V gene are SEHNR and FQNEAQ (reference sequence). V lost 4 bases, J lost 1 base, and 9 bases stayed unmatched. The CDR3 consists of 16 residues. The CDR3 spells CASSSPTGTANTEAFF. The CDR3 DNA follows: TGTGCCAGCAGCTCACCCACCGGGACAGCGAACACTGAAGCTTTCTTT.

This chain uses TRBV25-1 with TRBJ1-3; D gene ambiguous. Germline V gene data show CDR1 as MGHDK and CDR2 as SYGVNS. The CDR3 has 16 residues. Trimming took off 1 base at V and 0 bases at J, with 10 bases between the two ends. Here the CDR3 DNA reads TGTGCCAGCAGTGAATGGCCGGGGAGCTCTGGAAACACCATATATTTT. Its translation is CASSEWPGSSGNTIYF.

This clone has just one count. The rearrangement links TRBV10-3 to TRBJ2-3; the match to TRBD2 covers 8 bases. This CDR3 is built from 17 residues. Per germline, CDR1 ENHRY and CDR2 SYGVKD. J was trimmed by 5 bases and V by 7 bases; bases with no gene match: 17. CDR3 amino acids: CAITSGTRGFIGDTQYF. The CDR3 DNA is TGTGCCATCACCTCCGGGACTAGGGGTTTTATTGGAGATACGCAGTATTTT.

The chain uses TRBV27 and TRBJ2-2, with 7 bases that match TRBD2. This CDR3 comprises 15 residues. Germline V gene lookup returns CDR1 MNHEY and CDR2 SMNVEV (reference sequence). With V trimmed by 1 base and J by 6 bases, 5 bases remained unmatched. CDR3 sequence (DNA): TGTGCCAGCAGTTTATTCGTGGGGGGGGCCGGGGAGCTGTTTTTT. Translating it yields CASSLFVGGAGELFF.

The V gene is TRBV5-4, the J gene TRBJ2-1; the D gene is possibly TRBD2 (5 bases). V lost 0 bases and J 2 bases, leaving 9 bases between the germline ends. This CDR3 is 15 amino acids long. Germline CDR1 is SGHNT and CDR2 is YYREEE (reference sequence). CDR3 residues: CASSLEASPYNEQFF. The CDR3, as DNA: TGTGCCAGCAGCTTGGAGGCTAGCCCCTACAATGAGCAGTTCTTC.

V is TRBV5-1 and J is TRBJ1-3; D unclear. V gave up 4 bases and J gave up 0 bases, with 14 bases separating them. The CDR3 length is 16 residues. Germline CDR1 and CDR2: SGHRS and YFSETQ. CDR3 DNA sequence: TGCGCCAGCAGCGTGGACGTACAGTCCTCTGGAAACACCATATATTTT. As protein: CASSVDVQSSGNTIYF.

The V gene is TRBV27, the J gene TRBJ1-2; 9 nucleotides agree with TRBD1. This CDR3 has 13 residues. CDR1 and CDR2 from the germline V gene are MNHEY and SMNVEV (reference sequence). Trimming cost V 6 bases and J 6 bases; bases outside gene matches: 5. CDR3 nucleotides: TGTGCCAGCAGGGGATACAGGGGGCATGGCTACACCTTC. It yields the protein CASRGYRGHGYTF.

This clone showed up just a few times. This chain connects TRBV5-4 to TRBJ1-4; the D is unclear. The length of the CDR3 is 14 residues. Between the trimmed V and J ends, which lost 6 bases and 2 bases, there was a span of 11 bases. The V gene's germline CDR1 is SGHNT and CDR2 YYREEE (reference sequence). The CDR3 loop is CASKRNPTNEKLFF. In DNA, the CDR3 is TGTGCCAGCAAGCGGAATCCCACTAATGAAAAACTGTTTTTT. Variable domain in full (rest from reference TRBV5-4 and TRBJ1-4): ETGVTQSPTHLIKTRGQQVTLRCSSQSGHNTVSWYQQALGQGPQFIFQYYREEENGRGNFPPRFSGLQFPNYSSELNVNALELDDSALYLCASKRNPTNEKLFFGSGTQLSVL.

V and J are TRBV27 and TRBJ1-3; a possible D gene is TRBD1 (5 bases). CDR1 MNHEY and CDR2 SMNVEV come from the germline V gene (reference sequence). The CDR3 is made up of 13 amino acids. V lost 6 bases and J lost 4, with 10 bases in between. CDR3 sequence: CASSPGPGNTIYF. As DNA, the CDR3 is TGTGCCAGCAGCCCAGGGCCGGGAAACACCATATATTTT.

The chain recombines TRBV4-1 with TRBJ1-1; 8 nucleotides match TRBD1. Germline loops: CDR1 MGHRA, CDR2 YSYEKL. The V gene end was trimmed by 3 bases and the J gene end by 4 bases; junction bases not matched to a gene: 7. CDR3 length: 15 residues. The CDR3 is CASSQPGQGSTEAFF. CDR3 DNA: TGCGCCAGCAGCCAGCCCGGACAGGGTAGCACTGAAGCTTTCTTT.

The chain employs TRBV7-9 and TRBJ1-2; 7 bases fit TRBD1. The germline V gene has CDR1 SEHNR and CDR2 FQNEAQ (reference sequence). CDR3 size: 15 residues. After removal of 5 bases from V and 2 bases from J, the junction contained 8 bases not matched to a gene. In DNA, the CDR3 is TGTGCCAGCAGCGTGAACAGGGGAACCAACTATGGCTACACCTTC. Its translation is CASSVNRGTNYGYTF.

This chain joins TRBV19 and TRBJ2-1; TRBD2 agrees at 9 bases. Per the germline V gene, CDR1 is LNHDA and CDR2 is SQIVND (reference sequence). V lost 4 bases, J lost 6 bases, and 7 bases stayed unmatched. The CDR3 extends over 15 amino acids. The CDR3 here is CASSKSGGYGNEQFF. The CDR3 DNA is TGTGCCAGTAGTAAGAGCGGGGGGTATGGCAATGAGCAGTTCTTC.

This chain uses TRBV4-3 with TRBJ2-2; 14 bases are shared with TRBD2. The V and J ends lost 1 base and 3 bases, in that order; junction bases with no gene match: 4. Germline lookup yields CDR1 LGHNA and CDR2 YSLEER. This CDR3 has 18 residues. The CDR3 loop reads CASSQGAGLAGDTGELFF. CDR3 sequence (DNA): TGCGCCAGCAGCCAAGGGGCGGGACTAGCGGGGGACACCGGGGAGCTGTTTTTT.

The J gene is TRBJ1-2, the V gene TRBV2; TRBD1 agrees at 7 bases. This CDR3 has 16 residues. Germline V lookup: CDR1 SNHLY, CDR2 FYNNEI. Trimming at V came to 2 bases and at J to 1 base, leaving 7 bases not matched to a gene. CDR3 sequence (DNA): TGTGCCAGCAGTGAATGGGGACAGATCGATAACTATGGCTACACCTTC. It encodes CASSEWGQIDNYGYTF. The complete variable domain, with remaining parts taken from reference TRBV2 and TRBJ1-2, reads EPEVTQTPSHQVTQMGQEVILRCVPISNHLYFYWYRQILGQKVEFLVSFYNNEISEKSEIFDDQFSVERPDGSNFTLKIRSTKLEDSAMYFCASSEWGQIDNYGYTFGSGTRLTVV.

The J gene is TRBJ2-3, the V gene TRBV5-1; D possibly corresponds to TRBD1 (6 bases). V was pared by 4 bases and J by 2 bases, with 23 bases between. The germline CDR1 and CDR2 sequences are SGHRS and YFSETQ. CDR3 length equals 18 residues. CDR3 sequence reads: CASSERGGQLGYTDTQYF. The DNA for the CDR3 is TGCGCCAGCAGCGAAAGGGGCGGACAGTTGGGCTACACAGATACGCAGTATTTT.

CDR3 coding DNA: TGTGCCAGCAGCCAATACAGGGGGGTCACTGAAGCTTTCTTT. It specifies CASSQYRGVTEAFF. The gene calls are TRBV14 and TRBJ1-1, with 8 bases matching TRBD1. The CDR3 has 14 residues. The germline gives CDR1 SGHDN, CDR2 FVKESK. Trimming removed 2 bases from V and 4 bases from J; junction bases left unmatched: 3.